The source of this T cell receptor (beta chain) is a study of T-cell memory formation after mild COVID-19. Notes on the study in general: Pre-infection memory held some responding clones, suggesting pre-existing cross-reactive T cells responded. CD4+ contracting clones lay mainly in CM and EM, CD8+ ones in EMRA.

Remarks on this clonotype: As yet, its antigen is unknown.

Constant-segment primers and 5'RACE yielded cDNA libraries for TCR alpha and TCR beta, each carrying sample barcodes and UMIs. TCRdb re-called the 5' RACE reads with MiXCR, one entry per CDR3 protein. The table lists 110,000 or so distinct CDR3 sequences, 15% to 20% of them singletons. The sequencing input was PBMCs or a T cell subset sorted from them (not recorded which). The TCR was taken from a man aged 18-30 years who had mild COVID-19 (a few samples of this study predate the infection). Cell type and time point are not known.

The CDR3 loop is CASLTPGVRDTEAFF. The DNA for the CDR3 is TGTGCCAGCCTCACCCCCGGGGTCAGGGACACTGAAGCTTTCTTT. This rearrangement joins TRBV7-9 to TRBJ1-1; TRBD1 is a possible D gene (5 bases). Germline values: CDR1 SEHNR, CDR2 FQNEAQ (reference sequence). The V end was cut by 8 bases, the J end by 3 bases, with 19 bases between. This CDR3 contains 15 residues.